This T cell receptor (beta chain) was obtained from a study of T cell repertoires in cytomegalovirus infection. Across the whole study: From public TCR beta signatures came an indication of both CMV infection and matching HLA type.

TCRdb re-called the reads through MiXCR, storing one row per CDR3 protein. This table has roughly 630,000 distinct CDR3 sequences, approximately 25% appearing once. CDR3 length: 15 residues. Germline CDR1 is DFQATT and CDR2 is SNEGSKA (reference sequence). The V and J ends lost 6 bases and 10 bases, in that order; junction bases with no gene match: 15. Study-wide results and limits: In two of eight donors, the top clonotype was HLA-C-restricted CMV-specific. Individuals carrying CMV plus the relevant HLA were identified by cumulative frequency of public TCR beta families.

Concerning this clonotype: Its target is unknown.

The chain is built from TRBV20-1 and TRBJ1-6; the match to TRBD1 covers 7 bases. Sequencing input: CD8+ T cells from PBMCs. The clonotype was recovered from a human donor in good health (CMV status not recorded). Some clones in this sample may be carry-over from other donors' samples. DNA of the CDR3: TGCAGTGCCACCTTGAGTTGGGACAGACGCTCACCCCTCCACTTT. It yields the protein CSATLSWDRRSPLHF.